These 26 T cell receptor beta chains were sequenced from one sample in a study of regulatory T cells in long-lasting Graves disease. Indicated time point: newly diagnosed GD, antithyroid drugs for less than 3 months. Isolated PBMC RNA provided the starting material for the TCR library. Arm-PCR of CDR3 regions and iRepertoire HTBI primers were the basis on which TCR beta libraries were built. TCRdb re-called the multiplex PCR reads through MiXCR, storing one row per CDR3 protein. In the table there are about 620,000 distinct CDR3 sequences, roughly 16% of which are singletons. These data were also reused for a study on T cells in Graves' hyperthyroidism and ophthalmopathy.

Sequenced material: peripheral blood mononuclear cells (PBMCs), taken at new diagnosis, from a patient treated with antithyroid drugs. These receptor sequences come from a woman under 40 with Graves disease.

At least ten counts were recorded for this clonotype. The chain uses TRBV7-9 and TRBJ1-1; no clear D gene. Per germline, CDR1 SEHNR and CDR2 FQNEAQ (reference sequence). The CDR3 length is 16 residues. Trimming removed 7 bases from V and 1 base from J, with 19 bases in between. DNA for the CDR3: TGTGCCAGCAATCGGGGATCGGTGCTCCCGAACACTGAAGCTTTCTTT. It codes for CASNRGSVLPNTEAFF.

This clonotype has more than one count but fewer than ten. The chain carries TRBV5-1 and TRBJ2-5; 7 nucleotides match TRBD2. This CDR3 spans 14 amino acids. J gave up 1 base and V 4 bases, and 4 bases lay outside the gene matches. Germline values: CDR1 SGHRS, CDR2 YFSETQ. In DNA form, the CDR3 reads TGCGCCAGCAGCAGGGAGGGGACCCAAGAGACCCAGTACTTC. It specifies CASSREGTQETQYF.

This clonotype occurred many times. The chain links TRBV19 to TRBJ1-1, with D unclear. Per germline, CDR1 LNHDA and CDR2 SQIVND (reference sequence). Trimming removed 3 bases at V and 6 bases at J, with 17 bases between. This CDR3 region has 15 residues. The CDR3 reads CASSMGRQLRAEAFF. CDR3 coding DNA: TGTGCCAGTAGTATGGGTCGCCAATTGAGAGCTGAAGCTTTCTTT.

This clonotype showed up many times. This chain links TRBV3-1 with TRBJ2-7; D remains unclear. Germline CDR1 is LGHDT and CDR2 is YNNKEL (reference sequence). The CDR3 runs 11 residues. V lost 1 base to trimming and J lost 7 bases, with 5 bases between them. CDR3 loop: CASSQGPEQYF. Here the CDR3 DNA reads TGTGCCAGCAGCCAAGGCCCAGAGCAGTACTTC.

V is TRBV11-2 and J is TRBJ2-1; 10 bases line up with TRBD2. V dropped 4 bases and J dropped 10; count of bases not matched to a gene: 7. Germline V gene data show CDR1 as SGHAT and CDR2 as FQNNGV. This CDR3 is 14 amino acids long. This CDR3 is CASSSSGSVREQFF. CDR3 DNA: TGTGCCAGCAGCTCTAGCGGGAGCGTAAGGGAGCAGTTCTTC.

This clonotype was detected ten times or more. V gene TRBV2 combines with J gene TRBJ1-5, with D uncertain. The germline V gene encodes CDR1 SNHLY and CDR2 FYNNEI. V was trimmed by 7 bases and J by 9 bases, leaving 22 bases between them. CDR3 length equals 15 residues. The CDR3 is CASTASGGSFGPQHF. In DNA, the CDR3 is TGTGCCAGCACCGCGTCAGGAGGGTCGTTTGGGCCCCAGCATTTT.

This clonotype was recorded a few times. The CDR3: CAWSVRDRPLRGGNIQYF. CDR3 nucleotide sequence: TGTGCCTGGAGTGTACGGGACAGGCCACTCCGAGGGGGAAACATTCAGTACTTC. The rearrangement joins TRBV30 to TRBJ2-4, with 8 positions matching TRBD1. This CDR3 contains 18 residues. The germline gives CDR1 GTSNPN, CDR2 SVGIG (reference sequence). V lost 0 bases, J lost 6 bases, and 16 bases stayed unmatched. The whole variable domain, remainder taken from reference TRBV30 and TRBJ2-4, is SQTIHQWPATLVQPVGSPLSLECTVEGTSNPNLYWYRQAAGRGLQLLFYSVGIGQISSEVPQNLSASRPQDRQFILSSKKLLLSDSGFYLCAWSVRDRPLRGGNIQYFGAGTRLSVL.

V gene TRBV11-2 combines with J gene TRBJ2-7; D perhaps matches TRBD2 (5 bases). Per germline, CDR1 SGHAT and CDR2 FQNNGV. The CDR3 runs 18 residues. The V gene lost 1 base and the J gene lost 1 base, with 20 bases spanning the gap. The CDR3 region is CASSLVISRGNWSYEQYF. CDR3 DNA sequence: TGTGCCAGCAGCTTAGTTATCTCTCGGGGTAATTGGTCCTACGAGCAGTACTTC. The full variable domain, its missing parts supplied by reference TRBV11-2 and TRBJ2-7, is EAGVAQSPRYKIIEKRQSVAFWCNPISGHATLYWYQQILGQGPKLLIQFQNNGVVDDSQLPKDRFSAERLKGVDSTLKIQPAKLEDSAVYLCASSLVISRGNWSYEQYFGPGTRLTVT.

This clonotype has just a few counts. J is TRBJ1-1 and V is TRBV2; TRBD1 is a possible D gene (5 bases). There are 15 residues in the CDR3. V lost 9 bases to trimming and J lost 7 bases, with 24 bases between them. Germline assignment: CDR1 SNHLY and CDR2 FYNNEI. The CDR3 loop reads CARPQTGLRGDEAFF. The DNA for the CDR3 is TGTGCCAGACCCCAAACAGGATTAAGAGGGGATGAAGCTTTCTTT.

J is TRBJ2-1 and V is TRBV20-1, with TRBD2 matching over 10 bases. Germline CDR1 reads DFQATT; CDR2 reads SNEGSKA (reference sequence). The junction had 5 bases not matched to a gene; V was cut back by 5 bases and J by 4 bases. This CDR3 region has 14 residues. The CDR3 DNA reads as TGCAGTGCTGATGAGACTAGCGGGTACAATGAGCAGTTCTTC. It translates to CSADETSGYNEQFF.

The V gene is TRBV12-3 or TRBV12-4, the J gene TRBJ2-1, with 13 bases lining up with TRBD2. V dropped 6 bases and J dropped 5; count of bases not matched to a gene: 10. There are 17 residues in the CDR3. This CDR3 is CASSAGLAGVGDNEQFF. The CDR3 nucleotides are TGTGCCAGCAGCGCCGGACTAGCGGGAGTAGGCGACAATGAGCAGTTCTTC.

This clonotype was counted at least ten times. This chain connects TRBV12-3 or TRBV12-4 to TRBJ2-7; tentatively, D is TRBD2 (6 bases). The CDR3 has 13 amino acids. V was pared by 7 bases and J by 2 bases, with 12 bases between. CDR3 sequence (DNA): TGTGCCAGCACTACGGGACTGACCTACGAGCAGTACTTC. Its protein product is CASTTGLTYEQYF.

This sequence joins TRBV7-9 and TRBJ2-7; D not certain. The CDR3 is 14 residues long. V lost 2 bases, J lost 3 bases, and 11 bases lay in between. Germline V gene sequence: CDR1 SEHNR, CDR2 FQNEAQ (reference sequence). CDR3 sequence reads: CASSLSYTDYEQYF. CDR3 DNA sequence: TGTGCCAGCAGCTTATCCTACACGGACTACGAGCAGTACTTC.

This clonotype was counted ten times or more. V gene TRBV12-3 or TRBV12-4 combines with J gene TRBJ1-2, with a tentative D call TRBD1 (6 bases). This CDR3 has 14 amino acids. Trimming stripped 3 bases from V and 5 bases from J, with 13 bases between. The CDR3 bases are TGTGCCAGCAGTTTGGGGGCGGGAAGGTATGGCTACACCTTC. This encodes CASSLGAGRYGYTF.

In its sample, this clonotype was seen a few times. One end of the junction fails to match germline, which may point to a read error. This chain connects TRBV18 to TRBJ2-1; D remains unclear. The CDR3 length is 16 residues. Germline loops: CDR1 KGHSH, CDR2 LQKENI. CDR3 loop: CASSRSLGVSCNEQFF. The CDR3 DNA reads TGTGCCAGCTCACGCTCCCTAGGAGTTTCCTGCAATGAGCAGTTCTTC.

This clonotype came up many times. This chain connects TRBV3-1 to TRBJ1-1; a weak D match, TRBD1 (5 bases). CDR3 length: 13 amino acids. The V end was cut by 0 bases, the J end by 7 bases, with 9 bases between. Per the germline V gene, CDR1 is LGHDT and CDR2 is YNNKEL (reference sequence). The CDR3 coding sequence is TGTGCCAGCAGCCAAGACGGGGCAAATGAAGCTTTCTTT. Translation gives CASSQDGANEAFF.

The V call is TRBV20-1, the J call TRBJ2-7; 10 bases match TRBD1. V shed 1 base, J shed 0 bases, and the junction held 21 bases outside the gene matches. The CDR3 contains 21 residues. The germline V gene encodes CDR1 DFQATT and CDR2 SNEGSKA (reference sequence). The CDR3: CSARVGILDRGLRGSSYEQYF. The CDR3 coding sequence is TGCAGTGCTAGAGTCGGGATTCTTGACAGGGGGCTCCGGGGGAGCTCCTACGAGCAGTACTTC.

This clonotype was seen repeatedly, ten times or more. This chain joins TRBV28 and TRBJ1-2; D is perhaps TRBD1 (5 bases). V gave up 3 bases and J gave up 6 bases, with 14 bases separating them. Germline V CDR1 and CDR2: MDHEN, SYDVKM. The CDR3 length is 14 residues. Here the CDR3 DNA reads TGTGCCAGCAGTTTGAGGCTACAGGACAATGGCTACACCTTC. This encodes CASSLRLQDNGYTF.

This clonotype appeared a few times. V is TRBV10-3 and J is TRBJ2-7; TRBD2 agrees at 15 bases. After removal of 2 bases from V and 5 bases from J, the junction contained 4 bases not matched to a gene. This CDR3 is 16 amino acids long. CDR1 and CDR2 (germline): ENHRY, SYGVKD. The CDR3 bases are TGTGCCATCAGTGAGCCTGGACTAGCGGGAGGGCACGAGCAGTACTTC. The encoded protein is CAISEPGLAGGHEQYF.

This clonotype was recorded many times. This CDR3 is CASSSPRTGISETQYF. Here the CDR3 DNA reads TGTGCCAGCAGTAGTCCCCGGACAGGGATTTCGGAGACCCAGTACTTC. The rearrangement links TRBV2 to TRBJ2-5; 8 bases align to TRBD1. The CDR3 length is 16 residues. V lost 5 bases and J lost 5; bases outside the gene matches: 13. Germline-derived CDR1 and CDR2 are SNHLY and FYNNEI.

Many counts were recorded for this clonotype. The chain joins TRBV5-5 to TRBJ1-5, with 10 bases identical to TRBD1. V lost 3 bases and J lost 2; bases outside the gene matches: 2. The CDR3 contains 15 residues. Germline CDR1 reads SGHKS; CDR2 reads YYEKEE (reference sequence). CDR3 coding DNA: TGTGCCAGCAGCTCTGGACAGGGGGGCAATCAGCCCCAGCATTTT. This translates into CASSSGQGGNQPQHF.

The sample holds a few counts of this clonotype. The chain is built from TRBV24-1 and TRBJ2-1; 10 nucleotides match TRBD1. Per germline, CDR1 KGHDR and CDR2 SFDVKD. V lost 4 bases, J lost 3 bases, and 2 bases stayed unmatched. The CDR3 covers 15 residues. The CDR3: CATSEGQGYYNEQFF. CDR3 in DNA: TGTGCCACCAGTGAGGGACAGGGGTACTACAATGAGCAGTTCTTC.

This clonotype appeared a few times. Given a much more abundant clone one base away, this may be a read error. The chain joins TRBV10-3 to TRBJ1-1; TRBD1 matches at 7 bases. Germline trimming cut 7 bases from V and 6 bases from J; bases unmatched to any gene: 11. This CDR3 region has 14 residues. Germline V CDR1 and CDR2: ENHRY, SYGVKD. CDR3 sequence: CAINRAGGEAEAFF. DNA of the CDR3: TGTGCCATCAATCGGGCAGGGGGGGAAGCTGAAGCTTTCTTT.

This clonotype turned up a few times. The chain joins TRBV20-1 to TRBJ1-1, with D unclear. The CDR3 has 11 amino acids. Per germline, CDR1 DFQATT and CDR2 SNEGSKA (reference sequence). Trimming took 2 bases from V and 7 from J, leaving 8 bases between them. The CDR3 here is CSARQAYEAFF. The CDR3 bases are TGCAGTGCTAGACAGGCGTATGAAGCTTTCTTT.

Points on this clonotype: Given a much more abundant clone one base away, this may be a read error. The V gene is TRBV11-2, the J gene TRBJ2-1; D is undetermined. This CDR3 region has 15 residues. Germline CDR1 reads SGHAT; CDR2 reads FQNNGV. The CDR3 region has the DNA TGTGCCAGCAGCTTAGTGGGTCAGTCATACAATGAGCAGTCCTTC. It codes for CASSLVGQSYNEQSF. The full variable domain, with the rest looked up from reference TRBV11-2 and TRBJ2-1, is EAGVAQSPRYKIIEKRQSVAFWCNPISGHATLYWYQQILGQGPKLLIQFQNNGVVDDSQLPKDRFSAERLKGVDSTLKIQPAKLEDSAVYLCASSLVGQSYNEQSFGPGTRLTVL.

This clonotype came up many times. J is TRBJ2-7 and V is TRBV28; no clear D gene. CDR3 length: 17 amino acids. Germline V lookup: CDR1 MDHEN, CDR2 SYDVKM. V lost 6 bases to trimming and J lost 2 bases, with 23 bases between them. CDR3 sequence (DNA): TGTGCCAGCAGCTCAGTCCTTCCCGGACCGGCCACCTACGAGCAGTACTTC. It specifies CASSSVLPGPATYEQYF.